Many counts were recorded for the clone carrying this T cell receptor (beta chain). This record comes from a study of T-cell reconstitution after alpha-beta-depleted transplantation in children. The CDR3 loop spans 13 amino acids. Deletions cut 1 base from V and 6 bases from J, with 10 bases between. Germline V CDR1 and CDR2: ENHRY, SYGVKD. During its preparation, the TCRbeta library received unique molecular identifiers. TCRdb called the PCR reads again in MiXCR, with one record for every CDR3 protein. The sample consists of over 200,000 distinct CDR3 sequences, about 8.4% of them appearing once. This chain connects TRBV10-3 to TRBJ2-7; D is perhaps TRBD2 (5 bases). The receptor was derived from a male patient between 2 and 10 years old who had a stem cell transplant for acute myeloid leukemia, so the T cells may come from the graft donor. The starting material was PBMCs, mostly from graft donor cells, obtained 360 days after TCRalphabeta/CD19-depleted stem cell transplant. CDR3 bases: TGTGCCATCAGTGAGTGGAATAGCGTCGAGCAGTACTTC. This sequence encodes CAISEWNSVEQYF.